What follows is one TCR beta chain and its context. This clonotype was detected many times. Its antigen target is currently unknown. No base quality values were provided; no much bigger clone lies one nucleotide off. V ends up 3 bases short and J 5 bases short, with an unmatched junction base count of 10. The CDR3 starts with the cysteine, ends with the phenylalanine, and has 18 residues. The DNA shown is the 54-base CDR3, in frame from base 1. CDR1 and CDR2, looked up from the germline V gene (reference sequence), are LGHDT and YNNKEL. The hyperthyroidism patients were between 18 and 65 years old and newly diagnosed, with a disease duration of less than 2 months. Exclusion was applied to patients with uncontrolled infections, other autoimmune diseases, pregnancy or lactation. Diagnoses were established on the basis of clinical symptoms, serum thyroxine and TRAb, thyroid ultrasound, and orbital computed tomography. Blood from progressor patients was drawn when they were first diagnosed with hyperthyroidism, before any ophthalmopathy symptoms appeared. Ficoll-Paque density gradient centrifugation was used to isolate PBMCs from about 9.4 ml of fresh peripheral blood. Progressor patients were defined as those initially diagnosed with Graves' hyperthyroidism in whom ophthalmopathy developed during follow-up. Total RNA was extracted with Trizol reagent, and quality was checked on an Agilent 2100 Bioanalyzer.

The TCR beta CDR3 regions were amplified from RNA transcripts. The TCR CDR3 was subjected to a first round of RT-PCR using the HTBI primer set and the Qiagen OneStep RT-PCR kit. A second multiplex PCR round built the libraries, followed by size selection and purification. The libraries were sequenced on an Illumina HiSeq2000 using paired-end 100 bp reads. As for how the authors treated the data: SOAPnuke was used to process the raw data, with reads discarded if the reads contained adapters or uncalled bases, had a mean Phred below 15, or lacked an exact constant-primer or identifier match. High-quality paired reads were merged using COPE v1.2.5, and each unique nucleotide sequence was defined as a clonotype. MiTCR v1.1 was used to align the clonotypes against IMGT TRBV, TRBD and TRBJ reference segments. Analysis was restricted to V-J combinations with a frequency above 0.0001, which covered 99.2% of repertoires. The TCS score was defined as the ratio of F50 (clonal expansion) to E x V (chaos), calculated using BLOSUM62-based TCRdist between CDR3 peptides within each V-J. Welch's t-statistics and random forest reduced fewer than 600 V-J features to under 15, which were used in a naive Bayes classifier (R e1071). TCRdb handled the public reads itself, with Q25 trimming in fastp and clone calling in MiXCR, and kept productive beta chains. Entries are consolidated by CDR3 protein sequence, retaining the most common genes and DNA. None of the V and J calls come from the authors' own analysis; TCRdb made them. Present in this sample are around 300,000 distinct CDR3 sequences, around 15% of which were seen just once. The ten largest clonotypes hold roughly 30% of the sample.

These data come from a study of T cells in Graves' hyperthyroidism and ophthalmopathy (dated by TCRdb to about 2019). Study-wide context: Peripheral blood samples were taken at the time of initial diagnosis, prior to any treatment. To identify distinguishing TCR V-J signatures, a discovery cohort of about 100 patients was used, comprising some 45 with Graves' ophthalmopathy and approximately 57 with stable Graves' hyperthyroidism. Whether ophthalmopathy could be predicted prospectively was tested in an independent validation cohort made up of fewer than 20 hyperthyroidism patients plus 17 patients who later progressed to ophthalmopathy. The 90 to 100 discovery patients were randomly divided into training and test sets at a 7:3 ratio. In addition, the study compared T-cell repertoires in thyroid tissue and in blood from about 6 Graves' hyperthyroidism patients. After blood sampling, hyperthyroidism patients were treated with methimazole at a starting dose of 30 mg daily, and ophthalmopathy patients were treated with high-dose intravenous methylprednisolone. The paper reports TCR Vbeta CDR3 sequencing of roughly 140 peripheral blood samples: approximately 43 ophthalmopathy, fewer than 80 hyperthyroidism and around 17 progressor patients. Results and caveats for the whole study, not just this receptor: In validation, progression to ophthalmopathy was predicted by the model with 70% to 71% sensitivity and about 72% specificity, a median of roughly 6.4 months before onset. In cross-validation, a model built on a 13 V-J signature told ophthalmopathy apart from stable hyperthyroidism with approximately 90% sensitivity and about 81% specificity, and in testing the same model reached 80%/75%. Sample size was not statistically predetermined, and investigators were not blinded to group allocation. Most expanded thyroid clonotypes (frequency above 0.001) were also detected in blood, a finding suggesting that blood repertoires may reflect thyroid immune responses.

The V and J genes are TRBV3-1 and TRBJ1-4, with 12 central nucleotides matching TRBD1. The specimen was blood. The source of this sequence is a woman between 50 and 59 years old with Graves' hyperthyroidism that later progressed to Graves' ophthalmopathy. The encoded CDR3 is CASSHTLGTGGRNEKLFF. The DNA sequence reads TGTGCCAGCAGCCATACCCTCGGGACAGGGGGCAGGAATGAAAAACTGTTTTTT.